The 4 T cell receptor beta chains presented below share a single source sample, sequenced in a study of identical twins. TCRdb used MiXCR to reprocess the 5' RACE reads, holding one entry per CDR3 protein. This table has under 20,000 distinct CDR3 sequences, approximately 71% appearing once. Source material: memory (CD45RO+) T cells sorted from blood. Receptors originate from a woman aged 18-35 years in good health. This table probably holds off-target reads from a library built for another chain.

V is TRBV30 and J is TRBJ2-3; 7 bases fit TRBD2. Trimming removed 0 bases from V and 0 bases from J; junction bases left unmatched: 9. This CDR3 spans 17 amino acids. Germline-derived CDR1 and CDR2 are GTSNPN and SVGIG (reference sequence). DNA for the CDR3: TGTGCCTGGAGTGTACCCCTCGGGGGAGGGAGCACAGATACGCAGTATTTT. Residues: CAWSVPLGGGSTDTQYF.

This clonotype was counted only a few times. In nucleotides, the CDR3 is TGTGCCAGCAGCTCCTCGGGAGGGCGAAAGTTCTTC. Its translation is CASSSSGGRKFF. The chain couples TRBV6-2 or TRBV6-3 to TRBJ2-1; 8 bases are a match to TRBD2. The trim removed 6 bases at V and 14 bases at J, leaving 9 bases unmatched. CDR1 is MNHEY and CDR2 is SVGEGT in the germline V gene. The CDR3 has 12 residues.

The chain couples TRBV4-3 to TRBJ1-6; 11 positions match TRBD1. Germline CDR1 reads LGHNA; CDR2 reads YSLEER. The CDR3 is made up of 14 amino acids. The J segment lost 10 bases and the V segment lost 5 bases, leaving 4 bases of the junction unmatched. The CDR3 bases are TGCGCCAGCAGCAACCGGGACAGGGGGTCACCCCTCCACTTT. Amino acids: CASSNRDRGSPLHF.

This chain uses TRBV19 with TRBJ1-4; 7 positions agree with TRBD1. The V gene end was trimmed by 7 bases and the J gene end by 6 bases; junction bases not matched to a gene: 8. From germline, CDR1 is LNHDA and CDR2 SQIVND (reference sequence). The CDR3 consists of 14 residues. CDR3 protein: CASTIPGTDEKLFF. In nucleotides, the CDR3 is TGTGCCAGTACCATCCCCGGGACAGATGAAAAACTGTTTTTT.